These 10 T cell receptor beta chains share one sample of origin, sequenced in a study of T cell responses to AZD1222 COVID-19 vaccine. Measured with immunoSEQ multiplex PCR; TCRdb has only the in-frame clones, and not every one. The data hold 45,000 to 55,000 clones, with about 80% observed a single time. The sequencing used peripheral blood, collected on day 0 of AZD1222 vaccination. The receptors were gathered from an adult in good health.

The sample holds one count of this clone. The V and J genes are TRBV29-1 and TRBJ2-7; TRBD1 matches 8 bases. CDR3 length: 17 residues. Germline lookup yields CDR1 SQVTM and CDR2 ANQGSEA. Trimming took 4 bases from V and 0 from J; bases not matched to a gene: 14. In DNA form, the CDR3 reads TGCAGCGTTGGGCAGAGACAGGGGCCCCTAGACTCCTACGAGCAGTACTTC. This encodes CSVGQRQGPLDSYEQYF.

This rearrangement joins TRBV28 to TRBJ1-5, with 10 bases identical to TRBD1. This CDR3 contains 18 residues. The germline V gene has CDR1 MDHEN and CDR2 SYDVKM. V dropped 4 bases and J dropped 1; count of bases not matched to a gene: 10. The CDR3 loop is CASSSTRQGARSNQPQHF. CDR3 in DNA: TGTGCCAGCAGTTCAACCCGACAGGGGGCTCGGAGCAATCAGCCCCAGCATTTT.

V gene TRBV10-2 combines with J gene TRBJ2-1, with 7 bases aligning to TRBD2. Per germline, CDR1 WSHSY and CDR2 SAAADI. The CDR3 totals 15 residues. After removal of 6 bases from V and 2 bases from J, the junction contained 7 bases not matched to a gene. DNA of the CDR3: TGCGCCAGCAGACAAGGACTAGATGCCTACAATGAGCAGTTCTTC. Translating gives CASRQGLDAYNEQFF.

The chain is built from TRBV7-2 and TRBJ1-5; weak D call: TRBD1 (5 bases). The germline gives CDR1 SGHTA, CDR2 FQGNSA. The CDR3 runs 15 residues. V was shortened by 1 base and J by 0 bases, with 7 bases between the two germline ends. The CDR3 loop is CASSLVRGSNQPQHF. The DNA for the CDR3 is TGTGCCAGCAGCTTAGTAAGGGGTAGCAATCAGCCCCAGCATTTT.

J is TRBJ2-7 and V is TRBV5-4, with TRBD2 matching 13 bases. Germline-derived CDR1 and CDR2 are SGHNT and YYREEE (reference sequence). The CDR3 extends over 17 amino acids. V was pared by 1 base and J by 3 bases, with 7 bases of the junction left unmatched. The CDR3 loop is CASSLLGGLAGDYEQYF. The CDR3 DNA follows: TGTGCCAGCAGCTTGCTGGGAGGACTAGCGGGAGACTACGAGCAGTACTTC.

V usage is TRBV5-1 and J usage is TRBJ1-4; D gene uncertain. The CDR3 is made up of 13 amino acids. V was clipped by 6 bases and J by 5 bases, with 11 bases between them. CDR1 and CDR2 from the germline V gene are SGHRS and YFSETQ. The CDR3 here is CASKEPQNEKLFF. The CDR3 DNA follows: TGCGCCAGCAAGGAGCCTCAAAATGAAAAACTGTTTTTT.

The gene calls are TRBV10-2 and TRBJ1-2, with D unresolved. The ends were cut back, 2 bases at V and 3 bases at J, with 7 bases in the middle. CDR1 and CDR2 (germline): WSHSY, SAAADI. CDR3 length: 13 residues. CDR3 in DNA: TGCGCCAGCAGTGAGCAGGAGGACTATGGCTACACCTTC. Its translation is CASSEQEDYGYTF.

This clone was picked up one time. This chain links TRBV19 with TRBJ1-5; maybe TRBD1 (5 bases). V was pared by 7 bases and J by 1 base, with 14 bases between. The CDR3 is made up of 15 amino acids. Germline-derived CDR1 and CDR2 are LNHDA and SQIVND (reference sequence). The CDR3 reads CASTPGGYSNQPQHF. CDR3 bases: TGTGCCAGTACCCCTGGGGGTTACAGCAATCAGCCCCAGCATTTT.

V gene TRBV9 combines with J gene TRBJ2-4; D ambiguous. Trimming shortened V by 0 bases and J by 2 bases, and 6 bases separated the two germline ends. The CDR3 sequence is 14 residues long. Germline V gene data show CDR1 as SGDLS and CDR2 as YYNGEE. CDR3 region: CASSVEVTKNIQYF. CDR3 nucleotides: TGTGCCAGCAGCGTAGAAGTAACCAAAAACATTCAGTACTTC.

This chain uses TRBV19 with TRBJ1-5; D gene unclear. The CDR3 loop spans 13 amino acids. The V and J ends lost 3 bases and 4 bases respectively, with 7 bases between them. Germline V gene sequence: CDR1 LNHDA, CDR2 SQIVND (reference sequence). The CDR3 reads CASSIGPNQPQHF. CDR3 sequence (DNA): TGTGCCAGTAGTATCGGGCCAAATCAGCCCCAGCATTTT.